The present TCR beta chain was sequenced within a study of OX40 agonist ivuxolimab in advanced cancers. Study background: Dose-escalation patients had hepatocellular carcinoma, melanoma, renal cell or head and neck cancer. Partial responses were achieved by three patients, of whom one had hepatocellular carcinoma and two had cutaneous melanoma.

Study results and limitations: CD4+ T cells averaged fewer expanded clones than CD8+ T cells. Both CD4+ and CD8+ T cell populations in blood had undergone clonal expansion by week 6 at 0.1 to 3.0 mg/kg.

Data came from immunoSEQ multiplex PCR; TCRdb stores just in-frame clones and leaves some out. The sample has about 82,000 clones; 91% are singletons. On this clone: The target antigen is unknown.

V shed 2 bases and J 5 bases; nucleotides not matched to a gene: 10. CDR1 and CDR2 (germline): SGDLS, YYNGEE. This CDR3 has 16 residues. Source: CD4+ or CD8+ T cells sorted from blood, taken in a trial of the OX40 agonist ivuxolimab. The chain combines TRBV9 with TRBJ2-3; 8 nucleotides match TRBD2. The source of this sequence is an adult with an advanced solid tumor such as melanoma, head and neck, liver or kidney cancer. CDR3 coding DNA: TGTGCCAGCAGCGTGCCACTGGGGCTAGCGGGAGATACGCAGTATTTT. Its translation is CASSVPLGLAGDTQYF.